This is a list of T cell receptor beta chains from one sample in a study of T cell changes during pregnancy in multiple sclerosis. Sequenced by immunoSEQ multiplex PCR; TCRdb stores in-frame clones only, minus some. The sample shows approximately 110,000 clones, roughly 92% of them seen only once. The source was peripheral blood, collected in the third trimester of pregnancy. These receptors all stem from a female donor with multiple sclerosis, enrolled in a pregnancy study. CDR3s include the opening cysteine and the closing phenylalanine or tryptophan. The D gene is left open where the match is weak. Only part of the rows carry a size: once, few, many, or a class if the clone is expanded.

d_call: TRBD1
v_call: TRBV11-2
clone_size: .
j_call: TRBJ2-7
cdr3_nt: TGTGCCAGCAGCCCCCAAGCGGGACAGGGGGCCTACGAGCAGTACTTC
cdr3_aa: CASSPQAGQGAYEQYF

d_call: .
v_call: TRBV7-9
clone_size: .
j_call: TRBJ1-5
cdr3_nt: TGTGCCAGCAGCAAAGGGAGCGGGGGAGGAAGCAATCAGCCCCAGCATTTT
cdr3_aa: CASSKGSGGGSNQPQHF

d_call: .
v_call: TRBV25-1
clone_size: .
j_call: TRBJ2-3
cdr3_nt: TGTGCCAGCAGTGACCTCCTGACAGCTAGCACAGATACGCAGTATTTT
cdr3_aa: CASSDLLTASTDTQYF

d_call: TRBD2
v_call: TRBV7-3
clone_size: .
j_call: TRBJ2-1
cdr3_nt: TGTGCCAGCAGCCTAATCAGGGGGACTAGCGGGACTCTCTTAAACAATGAGCAGTTCTTC
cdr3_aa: CASSLIRGTSGTLLNNEQFF

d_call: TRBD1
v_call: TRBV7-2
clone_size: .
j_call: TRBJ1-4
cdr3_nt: TGTGCCAGCAGCTCTCAGGGGGCCAGCGGTGAAAAACTGTTTTTT
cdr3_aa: CASSSQGASGEKLFF

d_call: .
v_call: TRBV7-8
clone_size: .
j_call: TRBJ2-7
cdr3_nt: TGTGCCAGCAGCTTAGCAACGACAGCAGGTTTCTACGAGCAGTACTTC
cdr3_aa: CASSLATTAGFYEQYF

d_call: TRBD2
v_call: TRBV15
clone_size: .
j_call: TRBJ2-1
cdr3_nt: TGTGCCACCAGCAGCCCCCTCCGGATAGCGGGAGCTGAGCAGTTCTTC
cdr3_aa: CATSSPLRIAGAEQFF

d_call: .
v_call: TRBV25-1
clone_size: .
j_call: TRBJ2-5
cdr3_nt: TGTGCCAGCAGTTCGCGGGTTGTAGAGACCCAGTACTTC
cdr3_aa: CASSSRVVETQYF

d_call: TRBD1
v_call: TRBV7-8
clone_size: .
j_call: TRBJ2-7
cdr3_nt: TGTGCCAGCAGCTTAGGACAGGGGGACTTATACGAGCAGTACTTC
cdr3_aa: CASSLGQGDLYEQYF

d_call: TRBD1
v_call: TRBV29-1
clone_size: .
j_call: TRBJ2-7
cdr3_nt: TGCAGCGTCGCCCAGGGGACAGGGGGTTACGAGCAGTACTTC
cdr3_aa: CSVAQGTGGYEQYF

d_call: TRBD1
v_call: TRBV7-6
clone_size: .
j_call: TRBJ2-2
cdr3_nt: TGTGCCAGCAGCCCGCGGGACAGGGGGCTATCCGGGGAGCTGTTTTTT
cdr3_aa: CASSPRDRGLSGELFF

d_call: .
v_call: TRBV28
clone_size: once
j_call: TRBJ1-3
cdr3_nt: TGTGCCAGCAGTTTCCCAGGATCTGGAAACACCATATATTTT
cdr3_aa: CASSFPGSGNTIYF

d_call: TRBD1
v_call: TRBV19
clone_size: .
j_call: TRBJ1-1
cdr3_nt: TGTGCCAGTCTAAATGGTGGACAGGGAAGGGACACTGAAGCTTTCTTT
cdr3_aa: CASLNGGQGRDTEAFF

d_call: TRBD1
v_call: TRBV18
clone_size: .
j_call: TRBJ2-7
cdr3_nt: TGTGCCAGCTCAACCGGGACAGGGGAAAAGCTCGGGGGGCAGTACTTC
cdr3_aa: CASSTGTGEKLGGQYF

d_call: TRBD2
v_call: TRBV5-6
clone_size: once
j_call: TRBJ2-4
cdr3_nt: TGTGCCAGCAGGCTGGGGGGGGAGGGAAACATTCAGTACTTC
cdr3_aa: CASRLGGEGNIQYF

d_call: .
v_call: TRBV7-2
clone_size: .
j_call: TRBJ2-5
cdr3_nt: TGTGCCAGCAGCTTAGCGCGTCAAGAGACCCAGTACTTC
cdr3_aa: CASSLARQETQYF

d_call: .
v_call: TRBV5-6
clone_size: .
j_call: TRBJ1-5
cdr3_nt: TGTGCCAGCAGCTTCCGAATTGGGGGGGACCATCAGCCCCAGCATTTT
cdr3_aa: CASSFRIGGDHQPQHF

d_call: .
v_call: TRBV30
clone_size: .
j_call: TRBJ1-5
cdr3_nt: TGTGCCTGGAGTGGCCGGGACAAATCTAGTGGGCGCAATCAGCCCCAGCATTTT
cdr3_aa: CAWSGRDKSSGRNQPQHF

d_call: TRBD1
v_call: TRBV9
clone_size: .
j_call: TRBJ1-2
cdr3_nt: TGTGCCAGCAGCGAGGGACAGGGGGTATATGGCTACACCTTC
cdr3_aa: CASSEGQGVYGYTF

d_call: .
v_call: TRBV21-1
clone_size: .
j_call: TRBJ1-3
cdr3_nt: TGTGCCAGCAGCTTCTTAGGACGGGAATCAGAAAACACCATATATTTT
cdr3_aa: CASSFLGRESENTIYF

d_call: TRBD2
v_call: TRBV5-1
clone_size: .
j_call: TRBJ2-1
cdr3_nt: TGCGCCAGCAGCCAAGCGGGGGGGTCCTCCTACAATGAGCAGTTCTTC
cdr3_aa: CASSQAGGSSYNEQFF

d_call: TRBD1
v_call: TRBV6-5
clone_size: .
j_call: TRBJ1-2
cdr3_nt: TGTGCCAGCAGTTTCACGGACAGGGGGCCCTATGGCTACACCTTC
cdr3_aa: CASSFTDRGPYGYTF